The rows below give T cell receptor beta chains drawn from one sample of a study of blood T cell repertoires in COVID-19. TCRdb's table, derived via immunoSEQ multiplex PCR, lists solely in-frame clones and lacks some. The sample carries approximately 220,000 clones, 83% recorded once. Sequenced: PBMCs or T cells enriched from blood (not recorded which). These receptors all come from a woman aged 45-65 years who had been exposed to COVID-19. Both conserved end residues are part of each CDR3. A D gene is named only where the DNA matches it firmly. Expanded clones are given a class, and other clones once, few, many or no size at all.

size	D	V	J	DNA	CDR3
few	TRBD2	TRBV5-1	TRBJ2-7	TGCGCCAGCAGCTTGCGGCAGACTAGCGGGGGTTTATACGAGCAGTACTTC	CASSLRQTSGGLYEQYF
NA	NA	TRBV18	TRBJ2-7	TGTGCCAGCTCAAGGGGGTTCTCCGAGCAGTACTTC	CASSRGFSEQYF
NA	TRBD1	TRBV27	TRBJ2-5	TGTGCCAGCAGTACCCGGGACAGGCAGTGGGAGACCCAGTACTTC	CASSTRDRQWETQYF
NA	TRBD1	TRBV7-9	TRBJ1-2	TGTGCCAGCAGCTTGCCGCCCGGGGACAGGGGGTACACCTTC	CASSLPPGDRGYTF
NA	TRBD1	TRBV7-9	TRBJ2-7	TGTGCCAGCAGCCGTCGGGGACAGGGCTCCTACGAGCAGTACTTC	CASSRRGQGSYEQYF
NA	TRBD2	TRBV6-2/TRBV6-3	TRBJ2-3	TGTGCCAGCAACCCAGCGGGGAGCACAGATACGCAGTATTTT	CASNPAGSTDTQYF
NA	TRBD2	TRBV5-1	TRBJ2-1	TGCGCCAGCAGCAGCGGGGGCACTATCTACAATGAGCAGTTCTTC	CASSSGGTIYNEQFF
NA	TRBD1	TRBV19	TRBJ1-2	TGTGCCAGTAGTAAGGGACAGGCCCTCCTCGGGGAGTACTACACCTTC	CASSKGQALLGEYYTF
NA	NA	TRBV27	TRBJ1-1	TGTGCCAGCAGTTTTCAGCCCGCGGGTAACACTGAAGCTTTCTTT	CASSFQPAGNTEAFF
NA	NA	TRBV5-1	TRBJ1-3	TGCGCCAGCAGCTTGAGCGTCTCTGGAAACACCATATATTTT	CASSLSVSGNTIYF
NA	TRBD1	TRBV18	TRBJ1-1	TGTGCCAGCTCACCATCCAGGGGGAAAAACACTGAAGCTTTCTTT	CASSPSRGKNTEAFF
NA	NA	TRBV13	TRBJ1-1	TGTGCCAGCAGCCCCTATCCGGGGACTGAAGCTTTCTTT	CASSPYPGTEAFF
once	TRBD2	TRBV18	TRBJ2-1	TGTGCCAGCTCCCTCCTAGCGGGGGAGACTCAGTTCTTC	CASSLLAGETQFF
few	NA	TRBV2	TRBJ1-1	TGTGCCAGCAGTGATAGCAGGAACACTGAAGCTTTCTTT	CASSDSRNTEAFF
NA	NA	TRBV30	TRBJ2-7	TGTGCCTGGAGTGCTACCTACGAGCAGTACTTC	CAWSATYEQYF
NA	NA	TRBV19	TRBJ2-1	TGTGCCAGTAGTATTTCTAGCGCCAACAATGAGCAGTTCTTC	CASSISSANNEQFF
NA	NA	TRBV6-6	TRBJ1-1	TGTGCCAGCAGCGCCAGGAACACTGAAGCTTTCTTT	CASSARNTEAFF
NA	NA	TRBV18	TRBJ1-1	TGTGCCAGCTCACCCCTTGGACAGTCTACCACTGAAGCTTTCTTT	CASSPLGQSTTEAFF
NA	NA	TRBV3-1/TRBV3-2	TRBJ1-6	TGTGCCAGCAGCCAGGGGGCATGGAATTCACCCCTCCACTTT	CASSQGAWNSPLHF
many	NA	TRBV6-4	TRBJ2-1	TGTGCCATTCTCGGTGGGTTAGCGGCCTACAATGAGCAGTTCTTC	CAILGGLAAYNEQFF
NA	TRBD1	TRBV19	TRBJ1-2	TGTGCCAGTAGCCGAGACAGGGGGCGTACCCAAGCTAACTATGGCTACACCTTC	CASSRDRGRTQANYGYTF
NA	TRBD1	TRBV19	TRBJ1-4	TGTGCCAGTAGTCTCCCGGACAGGCGACTTTCAACTAATGAAAAACTGTTTTTT	CASSLPDRRLSTNEKLFF
NA	TRBD2	TRBV5-1	TRBJ2-3	TGCGCCAGCAGCGCGGGACTAAACACAGATACGCAGTATTTT	CASSAGLNTDTQYF
NA	NA	TRBV27	TRBJ1-2	TGTGCCAGCAGTCCTCGACAGTTATTCTATGGCTACACCTTC	CASSPRQLFYGYTF
NA	TRBD1	TRBV11-2	TRBJ2-7	TGTGCCAGCAGCTCCGGGACAGGGTACTACGAGCAGTACTTC	CASSSGTGYYEQYF
once	TRBD1	TRBV2	TRBJ2-3	TGTGCCAGCAAAAGGGACAGGGGCACAGATACGCAGTATTTT	CASKRDRGTDTQYF
NA	NA	TRBV5-4	TRBJ1-5	TGTGCCAGCAGCTTGGACAGGACCCAGCCCCAGCATTTT	CASSLDRTQPQHF
NA	NA	TRBV29-1	TRBJ1-2	NA	CSVGQGAINTF
NA	NA	TRBV19	TRBJ1-5	TGTGCCAGTAGTATTGGCCGGGTAAATCAGCCCCAGCATTTT	CASSIGRVNQPQHF
NA	TRBD1	TRBV28	TRBJ2-7	TGTGCCAGCAGTTTGACAGGGCCCTACGAGCAGTACTTC	CASSLTGPYEQYF
NA	NA	TRBV6-5	TRBJ1-5	TGTGCCAGCAGACAGGTACTTGACAATCAGCCCCAGCATTTT	CASRQVLDNQPQHF
NA	TRBD2	TRBV29-1	TRBJ2-7	TGCAGCGTTGGCGAGACTAGCGGATACGAGCAGTACTTC	CSVGETSGYEQYF
NA	NA	TRBV18	TRBJ1-3	TGTGCCAGCTCACCGACAGGCTCGGCTGGAAACACCATATATTTT	CASSPTGSAGNTIYF
once	TRBD1	TRBV2	TRBJ1-1	TGTGCCAGCAGACCTACGGGACAGATGAACACTGAAGCTTTCTTT	CASRPTGQMNTEAFF
NA	TRBD1	TRBV11-3	TRBJ2-1	TGTGCCAGCAGCGGACAGGGGTTGAGGAATGAGCAGTTCTTC	CASSGQGLRNEQFF
NA	NA	TRBV12-3/TRBV12-4	TRBJ1-2	TGTGCCAGCAGTCCGGGGGAAGGTGGCTACACCTTC	CASSPGEGGYTF
NA	NA	TRBV27	TRBJ1-6	TGTGCCAGCAGGAAGCCCGGGGGATATTCACCCCTCCACTTT	CASRKPGGYSPLHF
NA	NA	TRBV28	TRBJ1-2	TGTGCCAGCAGTTACTCCGGAACAGGGTTTAACTATGGCTACACCTTC	CASSYSGTGFNYGYTF
NA	NA	TRBV11-2	TRBJ2-7	TGTGCCAGCAGCCCCGGGACTGGGGGTTCCTACGAGCAGTACTTC	CASSPGTGGSYEQYF
NA	NA	TRBV16	TRBJ1-4	TGTGCCAGCAGCCCTAAGACCCCGGGAACTAATGAAAAACTGTTTTTT	CASSPKTPGTNEKLFF
few	TRBD1	TRBV24-1	TRBJ2-5	TGTGCCACCAGTGATTTCGGGACAGGGGGCTTGGGGACCCAGTACTTC	CATSDFGTGGLGTQYF
few	NA	TRBV5-1	TRBJ1-1	TGCGCCAGCAGCCTGGACATCATGAACACTGAAGCTTTCTTT	CASSLDIMNTEAFF